The 9 T cell receptor beta chains presented below share a single source sample, sequenced in a study of CXCR4 blockade with PD-1 therapy in pancreatic cancer. Measured with immunoSEQ multiplex PCR; TCRdb has only the in-frame clones, and not every one. The table includes 2,000 to 3,000 clones, around 38% detected once. The sequenced sample was tumor tissue. These receptors were collected from a human donor with pancreatic ductal adenocarcinoma.

The chain combines TRBV28 with TRBJ1-2; no clear D. Germline CDR1 is MDHEN and CDR2 is SYDVKM. The V end was cut by 1 base, the J end by 7 bases, with 13 bases between. The CDR3 loop spans 14 amino acids. The CDR3: CASSLSGMKGGYTF. CDR3 DNA: TGTGCCAGCAGTTTATCTGGGATGAAAGGTGGCTACACCTTC.

The sample holds a few counts of this clone. The V call is TRBV29-1, the J call TRBJ2-3; tentatively, D is TRBD2 (6 bases). V was clipped by 6 bases and J by 0 bases, with 10 bases between them. Germline CDR1 SQVTM, CDR2 ANQGSEA. CDR3 size: 13 residues. In nucleotides, the CDR3 is TGCAGCGTCCGTAGCGGAAGCACAGATACGCAGTATTTT. It translates to CSVRSGSTDTQYF.

The chain links TRBV18 to TRBJ2-2; 11 bases map to TRBD2. The CDR3 sequence is 15 residues long. Germline V gene sequence: CDR1 KGHSH, CDR2 LQKENI. Germline trimming cut 5 bases from V and 7 bases from J; bases unmatched to any gene: 6. CDR3 coding DNA: TGTGCCAGCTCATCAGGGACTAGCGGCGGCGGGGAGCTGTTTTTT. It yields the protein CASSSGTSGGGELFF.

A remark on this clone: Relative to the germline gene, one junction end is altered; a read error may explain this. The CDR3 is CVSSPPQGRDYGYTF. CDR3 coding DNA: TGTGTCAGCTCACCACCGCAGGGAAGAGACTATGGCTACACCTTC. The chain couples TRBV18 to TRBJ1-2; D perhaps matches TRBD1 (5 bases). CDR1 and CDR2 from the germline V gene are KGHSH and LQKENI. The CDR3 loop spans 15 amino acids.

The V and J genes are TRBV11-3 and TRBJ2-1, with 15 bases that match TRBD2. The CDR3 has 16 amino acids. The germline gives CDR1 SGHNT, CDR2 YENEEA. Unmatched junction bases numbered 4, after V lost 4 bases and J lost 6 bases. CDR3 residues: CASSSRTSGRANEQFF. The CDR3 DNA reads as TGTGCCAGCAGCTCCAGGACTAGCGGGAGGGCCAATGAGCAGTTCTTC.

This clone was recorded a few times. The CDR3 is CASSQGQGTKNIQYF. CDR3 in DNA: TGCGCCAGCAGCCAGGGTCAGGGAACCAAAAACATTCAGTACTTC. This chain connects TRBV4-1 to TRBJ2-4; D may be TRBD1 (5 bases). In germline, CDR1 is MGHRA, CDR2 YSYEKL. Trimming left V 3 bases short and J 2 bases short, with 11 bases between. This CDR3 is 15 amino acids long.

In its sample, this clone is medium-sized. The rearrangement joins TRBV11-3 to TRBJ2-2; D could derive from TRBD1 or TRBD2 (6 bases each). Germline V gene sequence: CDR1 SGHNT, CDR2 YENEEA. CDR3 length equals 16 residues. Trimming took 5 bases from V and 0 from J, leaving 13 bases between them. The CDR3 is CASSPGGGTNTGELFF. The CDR3, as DNA: TGTGCCAGCAGCCCCGGAGGGGGTACGAACACCGGGGAGCTGTTTTTT. Full variable domain (remainder filled in from reference TRBV11-3 and TRBJ2-2): EAGVVQSPRYKIIEKKQPVAFWCNPISGHNTLYWYLQNLGQGPELLIRYENEEAVDDSQLPKDRFSAERLKGVDSTLKIQPAELGDSAVYLCASSPGGGTNTGELFFGEGSRLTVL.

This chain's CDR3 is CASSRAYNEKLFF. The CDR3 DNA follows: TGTGCCAGTAGTAGAGCCTATAATGAAAAACTGTTTTTT. The chain is built from TRBV19 and TRBJ1-4; D remains unclear. The CDR3 has 13 residues. The V end lost 4 bases, the J end lost 4 bases, and 7 bases lay between the germline ends. The germline V gene encodes CDR1 LNHDA and CDR2 SQIVND (reference sequence).

In its sample, this clone was seen a few times. The chain combines TRBV7-5 with TRBJ1-6. TRBV7-5 is a pseudogene. The CDR3 consists of 16 residues. CDR3 in amino acids: CASSFTDPSYNSPLHF. In DNA form, the CDR3 reads TGTGCCAGCAGCTTCACCGATCCCTCCTATAATTCACCCCTCCACTTT.